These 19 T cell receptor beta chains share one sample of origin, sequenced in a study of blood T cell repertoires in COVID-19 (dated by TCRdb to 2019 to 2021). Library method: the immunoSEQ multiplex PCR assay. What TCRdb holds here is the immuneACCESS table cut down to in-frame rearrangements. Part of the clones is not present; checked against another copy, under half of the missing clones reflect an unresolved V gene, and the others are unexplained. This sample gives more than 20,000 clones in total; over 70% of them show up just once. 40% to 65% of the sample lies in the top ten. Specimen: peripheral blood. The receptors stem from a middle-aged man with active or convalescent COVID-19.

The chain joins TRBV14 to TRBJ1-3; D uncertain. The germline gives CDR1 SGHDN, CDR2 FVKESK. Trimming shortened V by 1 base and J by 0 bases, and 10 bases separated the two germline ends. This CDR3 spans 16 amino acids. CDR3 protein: CASSQGPWSSGNTIYF. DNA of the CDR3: TGTGCCAGCAGCCAAGGGCCCTGGTCCTCTGGAAACACCATATATTTT.

CDR3 DNA: TGTGCCAGCAGTTCCGGGACAGGGGATGAAAAACTGTTTTTT. It encodes CASSSGTGDEKLFF. The chain carries TRBV2 and TRBJ1-4; TRBD1 agrees at 10 bases. Germline values: CDR1 SNHLY, CDR2 FYNNEI. V lost 5 bases to trimming and J lost 6 bases; unmatched junction nucleotides: 3. The CDR3 extends over 14 amino acids.

The CDR3 DNA sequence: TGTGCCAGCAGCTTCGGGACAGTGCGCTACGAGCAGTACTTC. It codes for CASSFGTVRYEQYF. This sequence joins TRBV5-6 and TRBJ2-7; 7 bases line up with TRBD1. This CDR3 comprises 14 residues. V was pared by 2 bases and J by 3 bases, with 5 bases of the junction left unmatched. The V gene's germline CDR1 is SGHDT and CDR2 YYEEEE.

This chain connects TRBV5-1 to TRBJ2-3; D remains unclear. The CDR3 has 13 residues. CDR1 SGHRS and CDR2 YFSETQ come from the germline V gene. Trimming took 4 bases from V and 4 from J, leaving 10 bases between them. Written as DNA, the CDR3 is TGCGCCAGCAGCCCAGTAAAACCAGATACGCAGTATTTT. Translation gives CASSPVKPDTQYF.

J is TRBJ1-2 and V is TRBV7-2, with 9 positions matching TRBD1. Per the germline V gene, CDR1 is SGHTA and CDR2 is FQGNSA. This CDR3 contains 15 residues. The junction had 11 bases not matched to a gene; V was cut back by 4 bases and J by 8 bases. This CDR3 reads CASSYGTGSLRGYTF. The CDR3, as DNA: TGTGCCAGCAGCTACGGGACAGGGTCCTTGAGGGGCTACACCTTC. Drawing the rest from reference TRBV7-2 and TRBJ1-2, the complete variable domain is GAGVSQSPSNKVTEKGKDVELRCDPISGHTALYWYRQSLGQGLEFLIYFQGNSAPDKSGLPSDRFSAERTGGSVSTLTIQRTQQEDSAVYLCASSYGTGSLRGYTFGSGTRLTVV.

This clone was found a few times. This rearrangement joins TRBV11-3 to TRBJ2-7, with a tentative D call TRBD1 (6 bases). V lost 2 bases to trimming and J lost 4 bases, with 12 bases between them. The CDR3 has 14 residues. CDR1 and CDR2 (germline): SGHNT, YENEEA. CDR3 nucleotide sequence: TGTGCCAGCAGCTTACAGGGGATTCGGTACGAGCAGTACTTC. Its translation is CASSLQGIRYEQYF.

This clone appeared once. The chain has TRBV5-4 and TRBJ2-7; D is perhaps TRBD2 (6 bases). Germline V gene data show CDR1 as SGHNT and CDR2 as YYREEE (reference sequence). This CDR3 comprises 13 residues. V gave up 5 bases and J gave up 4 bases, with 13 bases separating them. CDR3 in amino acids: CASRRGLTYEQYF. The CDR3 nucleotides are TGTGCCAGCAGGCGTGGACTAACATACGAGCAGTACTTC.

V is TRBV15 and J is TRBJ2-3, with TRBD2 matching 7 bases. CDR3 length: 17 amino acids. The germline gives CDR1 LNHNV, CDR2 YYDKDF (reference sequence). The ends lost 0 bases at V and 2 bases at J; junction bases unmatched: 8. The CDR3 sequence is CATSRDYASGFTDTQYF. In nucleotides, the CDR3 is TGTGCCACCAGCAGAGATTACGCTAGCGGCTTCACAGATACGCAGTATTTT.

CDR3 loop: CASSFSGRGGTDTQYF. CDR3 DNA sequence: TGTGCCAGCAGTTTCAGTGGGAGGGGCGGCACAGATACGCAGTATTTT. The V call is TRBV28, the J call TRBJ2-3, with 7 positions matching TRBD2. V trimming: 3 bases; J trimming: 1 base; junction bases outside the gene matches: 7. The CDR3 totals 16 residues. Germline V gene data show CDR1 as MDHEN and CDR2 as SYDVKM.

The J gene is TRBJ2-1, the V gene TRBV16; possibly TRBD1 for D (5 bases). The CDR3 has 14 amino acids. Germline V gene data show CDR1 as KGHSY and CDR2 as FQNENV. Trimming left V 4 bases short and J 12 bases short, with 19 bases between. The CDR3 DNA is TGTGCCAGCAGCCCTACTGGGGCCACAGCATCGCAGTTCTTC. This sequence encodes CASSPTGATASQFF.

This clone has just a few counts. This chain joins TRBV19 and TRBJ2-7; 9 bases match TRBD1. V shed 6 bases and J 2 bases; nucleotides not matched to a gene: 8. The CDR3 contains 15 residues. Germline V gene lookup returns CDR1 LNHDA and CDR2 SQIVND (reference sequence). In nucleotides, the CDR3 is TGTGCCAGTAGGCCCTCGGGACAGGGAGCCTACGAGCAGTACTTC. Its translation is CASRPSGQGAYEQYF. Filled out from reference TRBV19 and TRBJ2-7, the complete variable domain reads DGGITQSPKYLFRKEGQNVTLSCEQNLNHDAMYWYRQDPGQGLRLIYYSQIVNDFQKGDIAEGYSVSREKKESFPLTVTSAQKNPTAFYLCASRPSGQGAYEQYFGPGTRLTVT.

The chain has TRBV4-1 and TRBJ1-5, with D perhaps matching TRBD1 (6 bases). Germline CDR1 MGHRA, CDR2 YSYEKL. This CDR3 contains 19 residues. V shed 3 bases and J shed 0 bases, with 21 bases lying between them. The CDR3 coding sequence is TGCGCCAGCAGCCATTCCAGGGGCCTTGGTTTTAGTAGCAATCAGCCCCAGCATTTT. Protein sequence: CASSHSRGLGFSSNQPQHF.

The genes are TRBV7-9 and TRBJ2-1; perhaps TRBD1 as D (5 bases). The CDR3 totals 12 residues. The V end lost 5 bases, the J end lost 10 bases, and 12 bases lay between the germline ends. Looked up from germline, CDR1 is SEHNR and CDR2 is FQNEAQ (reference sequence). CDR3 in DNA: TGTGCCAGCAGCCCCTCCTCAGGGGAGCAGTTCTTC. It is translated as CASSPSSGEQFF. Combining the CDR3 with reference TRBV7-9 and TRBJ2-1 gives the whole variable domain DTGVSQNPRHKITKRGQNVTFRCDPISEHNRLYWYRQTLGQGPEFLTYFQNEAQLEKSRLLSDRFSAERPKGSFSTLEIQRTEQGDSAMYLCASSPSSGEQFFGPGTRLTVL.

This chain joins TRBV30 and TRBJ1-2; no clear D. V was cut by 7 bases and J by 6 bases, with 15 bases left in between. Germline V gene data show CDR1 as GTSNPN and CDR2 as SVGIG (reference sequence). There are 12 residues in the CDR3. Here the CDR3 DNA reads TGTGCCTCCTCGACACTGCATGATGGCTACACCTTC. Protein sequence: CASSTLHDGYTF.

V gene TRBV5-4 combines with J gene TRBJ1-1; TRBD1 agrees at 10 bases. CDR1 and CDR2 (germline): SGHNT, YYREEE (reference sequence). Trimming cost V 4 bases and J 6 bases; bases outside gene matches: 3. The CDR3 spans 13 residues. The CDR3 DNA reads TGTGCCAGCAGCGCCGACAGGGGGCCTGAAGCTTTCTTT. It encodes CASSADRGPEAFF. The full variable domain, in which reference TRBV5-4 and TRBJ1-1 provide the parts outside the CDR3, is ETGVTQSPTHLIKTRGQQVTLRCSSQSGHNTVSWYQQALGQGPQFIFQYYREEENGRGNFPPRFSGLQFPNYSSELNVNALELDDSALYLCASSADRGPEAFFGQGTRLTVV.

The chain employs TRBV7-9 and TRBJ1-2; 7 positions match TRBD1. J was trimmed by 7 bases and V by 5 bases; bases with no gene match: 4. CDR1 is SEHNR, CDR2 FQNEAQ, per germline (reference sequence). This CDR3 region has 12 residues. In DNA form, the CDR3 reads TGTGCCAGCAGCCTAGACAGGGCTGGCTACACCTTC. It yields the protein CASSLDRAGYTF.

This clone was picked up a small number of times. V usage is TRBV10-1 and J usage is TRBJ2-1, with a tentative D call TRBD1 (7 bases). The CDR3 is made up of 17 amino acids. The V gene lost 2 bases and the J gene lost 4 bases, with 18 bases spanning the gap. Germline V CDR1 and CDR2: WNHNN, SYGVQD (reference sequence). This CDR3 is CASSERGVGTAYNEQFF. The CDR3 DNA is TGCGCCAGCAGTGAGAGGGGGGTCGGGACAGCGTACAATGAGCAGTTCTTC.

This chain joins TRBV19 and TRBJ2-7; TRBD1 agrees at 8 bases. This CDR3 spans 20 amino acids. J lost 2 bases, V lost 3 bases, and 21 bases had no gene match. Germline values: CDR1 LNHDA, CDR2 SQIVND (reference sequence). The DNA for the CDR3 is TGTGCCAGTAGTATTTCTGTTGGGGTCAGGGGGCATTTGAAACCCTACGAGCAGTACTTC. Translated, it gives CASSISVGVRGHLKPYEQYF. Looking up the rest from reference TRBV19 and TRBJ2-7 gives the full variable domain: DGGITQSPKYLFRKEGQNVTLSCEQNLNHDAMYWYRQDPGQGLRLIYYSQIVNDFQKGDIAEGYSVSREKKESFPLTVTSAQKNPTAFYLCASSISVGVRGHLKPYEQYFGPGTRLTVT.

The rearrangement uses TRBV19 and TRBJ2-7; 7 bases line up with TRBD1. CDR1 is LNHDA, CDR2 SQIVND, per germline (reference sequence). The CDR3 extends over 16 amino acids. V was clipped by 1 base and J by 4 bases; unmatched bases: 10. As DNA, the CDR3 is TGTGCCAGTAGTATAGGATCAGGGGGACCTTTTTACGAGCAGTACTTC. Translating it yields CASSIGSGGPFYEQYF.